Listed below are T cell receptor beta chains from one sample, sequenced in a study of cytomegalovirus exposure and HLA in healthy donors. The method was immunoSEQ multiplex PCR; TCRdb's version includes in-frame clones alone and lacks a portion of them. Found here are about 40,000 clones; the top ten clones hold roughly 6%. Sequenced sample: PBMCs. The receptors derive from a man aged 25-45 years in good health and CMV-seronegative. Each CDR3 is given with its conserved first and last residue.

V gene,J gene,CDR3 protein
TRBV7-9,TRBJ1-1,CASSLETGATAEAFF
TRBV10-3,TRBJ1-5,CAISEGASRQPQHF
TRBV5-6,TRBJ1-2,CASSEDSRAINYGYTF
TRBV7-9,TRBJ2-7,CASRRQGYEQYF
TRBV4-1,TRBJ1-5,CASSQPGNQPQHF
TRBV10-1,TRBJ1-1,CASSEGRFTEAFF
TRBV7-9,TRBJ2-7,CASSPPEFSYEQYF
TRBV7-2,TRBJ1-3,CASSQGPARSGNTIYF
TRBV15,TRBJ2-2,CATSAFGRELFF
TRBV18,TRBJ2-2,CASSPYARVGWAGELFF
TRBV7-2,TRBJ2-3,CASSLGGLGDTDTQYF
TRBV25-1,TRBJ2-7,CASSVSDGTGRNEQYF
TRBV7-8,TRBJ1-3,CASSLGRSSGNTIYF
TRBV9,TRBJ2-1,CASSANRGLQFF
TRBV19,TRBJ2-5,CASRSPGQGTKTQYF
TRBV19,TRBJ1-1,CASSIGFLQNTEAFF
TRBV11-3,TRBJ2-7,CASSLGGGSYEQYF
TRBV4-3,TRBJ2-7,CASSPGGGAYEQYF
TRBV30,TRBJ1-2,CAWSGSGYGYTF
TRBV2,TRBJ1-2,CASSEAGQGYGYTF
TRBV27,TRBJ1-4,CASSAWTREEKLFF
TRBV29-1,TRBJ2-1,CSVEGRGVLGPDNEQFF
TRBV2,TRBJ2-7,CASSDQGQSYEQYF
TRBV7-2,TRBJ1-5,CASSGQGGPNQPQHF
TRBV6-5,TRBJ2-7,CARRGTYEQYF
TRBV18,TRBJ2-7,CASSLAGQRSYEQYF
TRBV5-1,TRBJ1-1,CASSLGDRGVAFF
TRBV18,TRBJ2-3,CASSSQGRAADTQYF
TRBV7-2,TRBJ2-5,CASSSPGSPETQYF
TRBV6-6,TRBJ2-3,CASSYSTSGNADTQYF
TRBV7-2,TRBJ1-1,CASSYRGGAFF
TRBV4-1,TRBJ2-7,CASSPLPGGYEQYF
TRBV2,TRBJ1-2,CASSVRRGGTADYGYTF
TRBV25-1,TRBJ1-1,CASSEYTPENEAFF
TRBV4-1,TRBJ1-2,CASSQDPGGGYGYTF
TRBV18,TRBJ2-5,CASSPINGQEETQYF
TRBV5-5,TRBJ1-5,CASSLTGVGNQPQHF
TRBV19,TRBJ1-6,CASSTKGLKDSPLHF
TRBV6-6,TRBJ1-5,CASSGAGSNQPQHF
TRBV4-2,TRBJ2-3,CASSPDSSPDTQYF
TRBV7-2,TRBJ1-1,CASSLTAANTEAFF
TRBV5-1,TRBJ1-2,CASSSPSTGIRLSVDGYTF
TRBV5-4,TRBJ1-2,CASSPGQGEYGYTF
TRBV7-9,TRBJ1-5,CASSSGVDGQPQHF
TRBV29-1,TRBJ2-1,CSVHLLAGGPDEQFF
TRBV5-4,TRBJ2-5,CASSREYQETQYF
TRBV5-1,TRBJ1-5,CASSSDNPTNQPQHF
TRBV4-1,TRBJ2-3,CASSQHPGTGGTDTQYF
TRBV5-1,TRBJ2-7,CASSLYQNYEQYF
TRBV5-4,TRBJ2-1,CASSFGGYNEQFF